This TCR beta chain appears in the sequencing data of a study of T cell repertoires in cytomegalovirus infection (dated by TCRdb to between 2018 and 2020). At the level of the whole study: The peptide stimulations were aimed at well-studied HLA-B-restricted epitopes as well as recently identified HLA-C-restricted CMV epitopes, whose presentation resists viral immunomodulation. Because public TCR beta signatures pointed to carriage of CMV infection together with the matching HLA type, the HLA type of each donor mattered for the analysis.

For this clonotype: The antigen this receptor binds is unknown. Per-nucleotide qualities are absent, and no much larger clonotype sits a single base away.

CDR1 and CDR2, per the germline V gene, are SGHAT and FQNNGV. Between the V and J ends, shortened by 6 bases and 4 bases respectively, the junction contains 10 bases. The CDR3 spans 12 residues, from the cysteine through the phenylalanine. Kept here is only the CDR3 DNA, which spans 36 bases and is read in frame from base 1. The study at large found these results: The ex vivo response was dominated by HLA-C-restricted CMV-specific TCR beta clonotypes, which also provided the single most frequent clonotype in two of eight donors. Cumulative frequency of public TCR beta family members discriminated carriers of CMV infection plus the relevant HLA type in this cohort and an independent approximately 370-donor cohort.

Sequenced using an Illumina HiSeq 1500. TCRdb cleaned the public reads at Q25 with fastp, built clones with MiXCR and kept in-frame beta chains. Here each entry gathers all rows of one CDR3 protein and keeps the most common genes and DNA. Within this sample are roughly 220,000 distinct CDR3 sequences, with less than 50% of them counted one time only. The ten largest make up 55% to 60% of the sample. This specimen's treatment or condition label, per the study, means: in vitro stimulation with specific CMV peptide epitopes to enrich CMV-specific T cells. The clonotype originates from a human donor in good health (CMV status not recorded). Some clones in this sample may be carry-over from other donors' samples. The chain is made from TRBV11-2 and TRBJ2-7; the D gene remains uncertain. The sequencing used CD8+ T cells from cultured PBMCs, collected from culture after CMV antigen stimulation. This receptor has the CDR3 CASSFSQYEQYF. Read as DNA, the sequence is TGTGCCAGCAGTTTTAGCCAGTACGAGCAGTACTTC.